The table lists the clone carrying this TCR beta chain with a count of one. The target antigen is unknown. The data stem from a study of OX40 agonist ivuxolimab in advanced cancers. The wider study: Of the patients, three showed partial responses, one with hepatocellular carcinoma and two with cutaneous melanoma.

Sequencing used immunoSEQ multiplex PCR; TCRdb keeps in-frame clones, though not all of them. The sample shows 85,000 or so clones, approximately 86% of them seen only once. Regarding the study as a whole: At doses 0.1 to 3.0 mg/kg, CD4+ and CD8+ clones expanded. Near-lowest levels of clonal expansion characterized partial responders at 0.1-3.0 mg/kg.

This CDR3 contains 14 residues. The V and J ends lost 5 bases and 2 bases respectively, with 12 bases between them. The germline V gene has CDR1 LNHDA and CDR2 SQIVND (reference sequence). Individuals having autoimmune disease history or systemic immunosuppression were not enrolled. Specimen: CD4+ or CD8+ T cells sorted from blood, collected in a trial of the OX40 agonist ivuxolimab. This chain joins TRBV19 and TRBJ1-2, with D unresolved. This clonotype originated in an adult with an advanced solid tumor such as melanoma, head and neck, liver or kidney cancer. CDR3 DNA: TGTGCCAGTAGTCAGAAGGGAATGAACTATGGCTACACCTTC. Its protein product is CASSQKGMNYGYTF.